The clone carrying this T cell receptor beta chain turned up a few times. This sample was included in a study of blood T cell repertoires in COVID-19. Study processing details: Estimates of nucleated cell counts were drawn from the amplification of reference gene primers. Using immunoSEQ multiplex PCR, the repertoire was profiled, and TCRdb retains in-frame clones only, with some absent. From that table come the V and J calls and clone size; the DNA was used to work out D and trimming. This sample has about 180,000 clones, with around 80% found just once. The sequence was obtained from a man aged 70 or older with active or convalescent COVID-19. The sequenced sample consisted of peripheral blood.

The CDR3 nucleotides are TGTGCCAGCAGCTTAGAGTCGGGAGTCTCGGGGAATGAGCAGTTCTTC. Protein product: CASSLESGVSGNEQFF. This sequence joins TRBV7-6 and TRBJ2-1; perhaps TRBD2 as D (6 bases). V gave up 1 base and J gave up 7 bases, with 17 bases separating them. The CDR3 length is 16 residues. From germline, CDR1 is SGHVS and CDR2 FNYEAQ.